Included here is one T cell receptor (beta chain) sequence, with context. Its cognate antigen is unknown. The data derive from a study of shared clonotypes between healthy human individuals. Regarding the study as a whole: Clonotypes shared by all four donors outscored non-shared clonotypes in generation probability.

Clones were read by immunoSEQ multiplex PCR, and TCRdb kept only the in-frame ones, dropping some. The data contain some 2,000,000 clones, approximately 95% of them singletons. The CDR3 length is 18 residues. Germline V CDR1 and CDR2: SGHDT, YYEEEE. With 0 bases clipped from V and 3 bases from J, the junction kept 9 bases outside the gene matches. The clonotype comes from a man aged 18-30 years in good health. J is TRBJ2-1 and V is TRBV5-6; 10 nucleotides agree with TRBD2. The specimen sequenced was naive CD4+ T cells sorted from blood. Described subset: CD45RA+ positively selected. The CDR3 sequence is CASSLGFIAGGLYNEQFF. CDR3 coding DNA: TGTGCCAGCAGCTTGGGGTTTATAGCGGGAGGCCTCTACAATGAGCAGTTCTTC.